Below, 9 T cell receptor beta chains from the same sample are listed, as sequenced in a study of Ad26.COV2.S vaccination and SARS-CoV-2 variants. Treatment given: about 20 received Ad26.COV2.S at low or high dose, single or two shots; 5 received placebo; per-sample allocation not given. Sampling was performed 63 days after the first vaccine or placebo injection. The assay was immunoSEQ multiplex PCR, and TCRdb's table has in-frame clones only and misses some. The data hold 500,000 or so clones, with approximately 88% observed a single time. Sequenced material: peripheral blood, taken in a trial of Ad26.COV2.S vaccine versus placebo. These receptors were obtained from a person between 18 and 65 years old who received the Ad26.COV2.S COVID-19 vaccine or a placebo.

This CDR3 is CATQGVGSGANVLTF. For the CDR3, the DNA is TGTGCCACCCAGGGGGTCGGCTCTGGGGCCAACGTCCTGACTTTC. The chain links TRBV11-1 to TRBJ2-6; TRBD1 agrees at 7 bases. This CDR3 spans 15 amino acids. Germline V gene lookup returns CDR1 SGHAT and CDR2 FQDESV (reference sequence). V lost 10 bases to trimming and J lost 0 bases; unmatched junction nucleotides: 6.

The V gene is TRBV18, the J gene TRBJ1-4; no firm D call. This CDR3 comprises 15 residues. Trimming cost V 4 bases and J 7 bases, with 16 bases left between them. CDR1 and CDR2 (germline): KGHSH, LQKENI. The CDR3 region has the DNA TGTGCCAGCTCACAAAAGGGAGTGGTTAGTGAAAAACTGTTTTTT. It yields the protein CASSQKGVVSEKLFF.

This clone was picked up one time. The gene calls are TRBV5-1 and TRBJ2-1; the D gene is possibly TRBD2 (5 bases). CDR3 size: 12 residues. Germline CDR1 is SGHRS and CDR2 is YFSETQ. V gave up 5 bases and J gave up 6 bases, with 9 bases separating them. CDR3 protein: CASRPLGNEQFF. CDR3 DNA sequence: TGCGCCAGCAGGCCACTAGGCAATGAGCAGTTCTTC.

CDR3 in amino acids: CSVATGTGNYEQYF. As DNA, the CDR3 is TGCAGCGTCGCTACCGGGACAGGGAACTACGAGCAGTACTTC. The chain links TRBV29-1 to TRBJ2-7; 9 bases align to TRBD1. J was trimmed by 3 bases and V by 6 bases; bases with no gene match: 9. This CDR3 is built from 14 residues. CDR1 SQVTM and CDR2 ANQGSEA come from the germline V gene.

This rearrangement joins TRBV6-4 to TRBJ1-5; D unresolved. The CDR3 extends over 13 amino acids. V lost 11 bases and J lost 3, with 14 bases in between. Germline V gene data show CDR1 as MRHNA and CDR2 as SNTAGT. This chain's CDR3 is CACHRDPNQPQHF. As DNA, the CDR3 is TGTGCCTGCCACCGGGATCCCAATCAGCCCCAGCATTTT.

The rearrangement links TRBV9 to TRBJ2-1, with 13 nucleotides matching TRBD2. Looked up from germline, CDR1 is SGDLS and CDR2 is YYNGEE. J was trimmed by 6 bases and V by 3 bases; bases with no gene match: 3. CDR3 length: 15 amino acids. CDR3 coding DNA: TGTGCCAGCAGCGGGACTAGCGGGAGTGGCAATGAGCAGTTCTTC. Its protein product is CASSGTSGSGNEQFF.

V gene TRBV24-1 combines with J gene TRBJ2-4; D may match TRBD1 or TRBD2 (6 bases each). CDR1 KGHDR and CDR2 SFDVKD come from the germline V gene. The CDR3 spans 14 residues. V was cut by 4 bases and J by 8 bases, with 14 bases left in between. The CDR3 spells CATSDPKRGDIQYF. The CDR3 bases are TGTGCCACCAGTGACCCGAAGAGGGGGGACATTCAGTACTTC.

In nucleotides, the CDR3 is TGTGCCAGCAGTCCCGGGACTGGGGGATTGGAGCAGTACTTC. This sequence encodes CASSPGTGGLEQYF. This sequence joins TRBV25-1 and TRBJ2-7; weak D call: TRBD2 (6 bases). Germline CDR1 reads MGHDK; CDR2 reads SYGVNS. V lost 5 bases and J 7 bases, leaving 18 bases between the germline ends. The CDR3 is made up of 14 amino acids.

This chain connects TRBV7-9 to TRBJ2-3; 13 bases align to TRBD2. V was pared by 6 bases and J by 4 bases, with 7 bases of the junction left unmatched. Looked up from germline, CDR1 is SEHNR and CDR2 is FQNEAQ (reference sequence). The CDR3 spans 16 residues. Here the CDR3 reads CASRSRTSGSPDTQYF. CDR3 sequence (DNA): TGTGCCAGCAGATCCCGGACTAGCGGGAGTCCAGATACGCAGTATTTT.